These 9 T cell receptor beta chains originate from one sample sequenced in a study of T cells after yellow fever vaccination. One entry per CDR3 protein, called by TCRdb with MiXCR from the 5' RACE reads. Among a few hundred thousand distinct CDR3 sequences, around 16% were seen once, and the ten largest hold around a sixth. The sample was PBMCs, taken around 5 days after the first yellow fever vaccination. The source is a man in his late teens or twenties who received the YFV17D yellow fever vaccine.

This clonotype was seen a few times. The chain employs TRBV10-3 and TRBJ2-3; D remains ambiguous. Germline V gene sequence: CDR1 ENHRY, CDR2 SYGVKD. There are 14 residues in the CDR3. V was trimmed by 3 bases and J by 9 bases, leaving 16 bases between them. CDR3 nucleotides: TGTGCCATCAGTGACGTGGTTGGTGGTGCGACGCAGTATTTT. Its translation is CAISDVVGGATQYF.

J is TRBJ2-2 and V is TRBV7-9; D perhaps matches TRBD2 (5 bases). The CDR3 has 12 amino acids. V shed 6 bases and J shed 7 bases, with 9 bases lying between them. Germline lookup yields CDR1 SEHNR and CDR2 FQNEAQ (reference sequence). The CDR3 coding sequence is TGTGCCAGCAGACCCCGGGACGGGGAGCTGTTTTTT. Its protein is CASRPRDGELFF.

This clonotype was seen only once. J is TRBJ2-1 and V is TRBV20-1; tentatively, D is TRBD2 (5 bases). The CDR3 runs 13 residues. Between the trimmed V and J ends, which lost 5 bases and 5 bases, there was a span of 13 bases. Germline lookup yields CDR1 DFQATT and CDR2 SNEGSKA (reference sequence). CDR3 bases: TGCAGTGCTTGTAGAGCGGTGCACAATGAGCAGTTCTTC. It is translated as CSACRAVHNEQFF.

The chain employs TRBV7-9 and TRBJ2-5; perhaps TRBD1 as D (6 bases). Trimming pared 2 bases from V and 0 bases from J, leaving 16 bases between. Per the germline V gene, CDR1 is SEHNR and CDR2 is FQNEAQ (reference sequence). This CDR3 has 17 residues. The CDR3 is CASSLPQGRGNQETQYF. The CDR3 DNA sequence: TGTGCCAGCAGCTTACCCCAAGGCAGGGGTAACCAAGAGACCCAGTACTTC.

This clonotype came up a few times. The V gene is TRBV4-2, the J gene TRBJ1-5; D remains unclear. Trimming took 0 bases from V and 2 from J, leaving 8 bases between them. This CDR3 is 15 amino acids long. CDR1 is LGHNA, CDR2 YNFKEQ, per germline. The CDR3, as DNA: TGTGCCAGCAGCCAAGAAGGGCGGGGCAATCAGCCCCAGCATTTT. It specifies CASSQEGRGNQPQHF.

This chain joins TRBV20-1 and TRBJ1-5; D call uncertain. V gave up 5 bases and J gave up 0 bases, with 11 bases separating them. The CDR3 totals 14 residues. CDR1 DFQATT and CDR2 SNEGSKA come from the germline V gene (reference sequence). CDR3 sequence (DNA): TGCAGTGCTTCCGGGTTTTATAGCAATCAGCCCCAGCATTTT. Translating it yields CSASGFYSNQPQHF.

The rearrangement joins TRBV7-9 to TRBJ2-7, with D possibly TRBD1 on 6 matching bases. CDR1 SEHNR and CDR2 FQNEAQ come from the germline V gene (reference sequence). V was shortened by 5 bases and J by 3 bases, with 17 bases between the two germline ends. The CDR3 is 15 amino acids. The CDR3 reads CASSELGAGVYEQYV. In nucleotides, the CDR3 is TGTGCCAGCAGCGAACTCGGGGCAGGGGTCTACGAGCAGTACGTC.

This clonotype was counted between two and nine times. The chain combines TRBV6-1 with TRBJ1-6; the D is unclear. This CDR3 has 15 amino acids. Germline CDR1 and CDR2: MNHNS and SASEGT. Between the trimmed V and J ends, which lost 6 bases and 0 bases, there was a span of 9 bases. CDR3 DNA: TGTGCCAGCAGGTCCCGAAGCTCCTATAATTCACCCCTCCACTTT. It codes for CASRSRSSYNSPLHF.

This clonotype was seen a handful of times. The chain has TRBV7-9 and TRBJ1-3, with D unclear. V was pared by 3 bases and J by 4 bases, with 16 bases between. There are 16 residues in the CDR3. Germline loops: CDR1 SEHNR, CDR2 FQNEAQ (reference sequence). In nucleotides, the CDR3 is TGTGCCAGCAGCTTGGGCGGACTGGCGGACGGAAACACCATATATTTT. This gives the protein CASSLGGLADGNTIYF.